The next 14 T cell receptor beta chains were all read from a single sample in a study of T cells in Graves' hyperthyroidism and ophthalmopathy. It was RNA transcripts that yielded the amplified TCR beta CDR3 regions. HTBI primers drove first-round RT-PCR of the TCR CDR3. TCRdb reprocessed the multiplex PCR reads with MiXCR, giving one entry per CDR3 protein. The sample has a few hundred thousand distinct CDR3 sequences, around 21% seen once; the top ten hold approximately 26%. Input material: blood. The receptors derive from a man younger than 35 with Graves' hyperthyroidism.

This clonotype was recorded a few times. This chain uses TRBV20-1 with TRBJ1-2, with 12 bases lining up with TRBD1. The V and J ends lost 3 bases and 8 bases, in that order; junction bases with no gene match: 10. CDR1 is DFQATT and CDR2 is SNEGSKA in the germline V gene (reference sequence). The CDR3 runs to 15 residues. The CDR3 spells CSARPRDRGPKGYTF. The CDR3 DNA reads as TGCAGTGCTAGGCCTCGGGACAGGGGGCCGAAGGGCTACACCTTC.

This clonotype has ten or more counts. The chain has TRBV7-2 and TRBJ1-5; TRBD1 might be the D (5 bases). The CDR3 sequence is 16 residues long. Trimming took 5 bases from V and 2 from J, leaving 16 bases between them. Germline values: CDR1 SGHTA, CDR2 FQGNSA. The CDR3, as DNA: TGTGCCAGCAGCACGGACGGACAACGGGGCAATCAGCCCCAGCATTTT. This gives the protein CASSTDGQRGNQPQHF.

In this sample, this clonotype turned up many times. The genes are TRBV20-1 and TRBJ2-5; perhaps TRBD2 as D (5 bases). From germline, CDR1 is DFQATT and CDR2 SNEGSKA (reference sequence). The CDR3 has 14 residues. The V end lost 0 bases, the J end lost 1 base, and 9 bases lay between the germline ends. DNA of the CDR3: TGCAGTGCTAGAGATCAACGGGGCCAAGAGACCCAGTACTTC. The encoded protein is CSARDQRGQETQYF.

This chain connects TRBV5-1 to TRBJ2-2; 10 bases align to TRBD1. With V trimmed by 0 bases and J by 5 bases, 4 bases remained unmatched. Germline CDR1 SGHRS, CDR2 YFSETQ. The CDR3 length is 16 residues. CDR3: CASSLAGQGLTGELFF. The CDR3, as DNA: TGCGCCAGCAGCTTGGCGGGACAGGGGCTTACCGGGGAGCTGTTTTTT.

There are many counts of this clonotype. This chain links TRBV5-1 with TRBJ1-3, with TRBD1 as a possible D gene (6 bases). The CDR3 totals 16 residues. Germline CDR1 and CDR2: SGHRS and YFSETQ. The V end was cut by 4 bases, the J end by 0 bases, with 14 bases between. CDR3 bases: TGCGCCAGCAGCGGTACGACAGGACTCTCTGGAAACACCATATATTTT. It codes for CASSGTTGLSGNTIYF.

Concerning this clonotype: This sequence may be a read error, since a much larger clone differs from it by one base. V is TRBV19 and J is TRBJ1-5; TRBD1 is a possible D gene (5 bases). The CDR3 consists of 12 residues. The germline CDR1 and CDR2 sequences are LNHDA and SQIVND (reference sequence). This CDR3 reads CVSSRGDQPQHF. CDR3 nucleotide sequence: TGTGTCAGTAGTCGGGGGGATCAGCCCCAGCATTTT.

DNA for the CDR3: TGTGCCAGCAGCCTACGAAGACAGGGGGCGCTTTACGAGCAGTACTTC. As protein: CASSLRRQGALYEQYF. The rearrangement links TRBV12-3 or TRBV12-4 to TRBJ2-7, with 10 nucleotides matching TRBD1. The CDR3 runs 16 residues. V trimming: 6 bases; J trimming: 4 bases; junction bases outside the gene matches: 12.

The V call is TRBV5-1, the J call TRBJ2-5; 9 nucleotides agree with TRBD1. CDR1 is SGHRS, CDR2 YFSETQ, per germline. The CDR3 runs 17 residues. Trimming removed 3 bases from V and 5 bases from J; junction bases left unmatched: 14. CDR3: CASSWKGQGLSPETQYF. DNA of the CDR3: TGCGCCAGCAGCTGGAAGGGACAGGGCCTTAGCCCGGAGACCCAGTACTTC.

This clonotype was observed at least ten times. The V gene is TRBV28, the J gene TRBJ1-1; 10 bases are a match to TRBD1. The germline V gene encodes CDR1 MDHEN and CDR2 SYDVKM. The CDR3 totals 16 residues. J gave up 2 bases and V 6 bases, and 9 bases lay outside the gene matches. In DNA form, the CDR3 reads TGTGCCAGCAGGATGTATGGACAGGGGGTAAACACTGAAGCTTTCTTT. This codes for CASRMYGQGVNTEAFF.

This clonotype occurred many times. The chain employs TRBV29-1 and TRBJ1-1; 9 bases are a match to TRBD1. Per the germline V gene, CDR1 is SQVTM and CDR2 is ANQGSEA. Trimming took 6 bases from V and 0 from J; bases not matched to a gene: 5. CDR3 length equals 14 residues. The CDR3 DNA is TGCAGCGTGACAGGGGGTGGAATGAACACTGAAGCTTTCTTT. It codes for CSVTGGGMNTEAFF.

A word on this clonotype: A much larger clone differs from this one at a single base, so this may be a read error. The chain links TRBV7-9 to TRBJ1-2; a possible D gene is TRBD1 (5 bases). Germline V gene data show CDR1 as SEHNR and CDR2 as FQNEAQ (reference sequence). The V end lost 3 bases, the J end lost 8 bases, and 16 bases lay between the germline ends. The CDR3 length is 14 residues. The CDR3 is CASSFDPGSEGYTF. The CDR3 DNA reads TGTGCCAGCAGCTTCGATCCAGGGTCGGAAGGCTACACCTTC. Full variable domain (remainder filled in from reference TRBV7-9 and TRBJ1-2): DTGVSQNPRHKITKRGQNVTFRCDPISEHNRLYWYRQTLGQGPEFLTYFQNEAQLEKSRLLSDRFSAERPKGSFSTLEIQRTEQGDSAMYLCASSFDPGSEGYTFGSGTRLTVV.

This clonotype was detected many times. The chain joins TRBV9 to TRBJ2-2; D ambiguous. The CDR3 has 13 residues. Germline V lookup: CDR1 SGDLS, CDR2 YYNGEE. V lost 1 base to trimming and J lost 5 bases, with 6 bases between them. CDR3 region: CASSVSSTGELFF. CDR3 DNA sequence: TGTGCCAGCAGCGTATCGAGTACCGGGGAGCTGTTTTTT.

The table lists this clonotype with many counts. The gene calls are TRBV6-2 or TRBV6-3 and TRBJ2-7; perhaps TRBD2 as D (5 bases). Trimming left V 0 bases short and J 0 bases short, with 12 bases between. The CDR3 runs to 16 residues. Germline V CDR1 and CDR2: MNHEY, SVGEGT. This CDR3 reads CASSYSGVQSSYEQYF. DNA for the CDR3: TGTGCCAGCAGTTACTCCGGGGTTCAGAGCTCCTACGAGCAGTACTTC.

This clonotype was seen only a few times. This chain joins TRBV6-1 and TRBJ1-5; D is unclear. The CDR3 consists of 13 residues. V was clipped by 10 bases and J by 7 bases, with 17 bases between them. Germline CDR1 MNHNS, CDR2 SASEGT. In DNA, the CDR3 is TGTGCCACCGATTTTCTCTCCAGCCAGCCCCAGCATTTT. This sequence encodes CATDFLSSQPQHF.